This T cell receptor (beta chain) was documented in a study of blood T cell repertoires in COVID-19. This clone occurred a few times. Per germline, CDR1 LNHNV and CDR2 YYDKDF (reference sequence). The CDR3 runs to 13 residues. Trimming took 3 bases from V and 7 from J; bases not matched to a gene: 4. Profiling relied on immunoSEQ multiplex PCR, and the TCRdb table lists in-frame clones only, not all of them. The data show 150,000 to 200,000 clones, 85% seen once. Sequenced input: peripheral blood. The clonotype was recovered from a human donor with acute or convalescent COVID-19. The donor label of this sample is uncertain. The chain recombines TRBV15 with TRBJ1-2, with 8 bases matching TRBD1. The CDR3 nucleotides are TGTGCCACCAGCAGCGACAGGGGCGGTGGCTACACCTTC. This encodes CATSSDRGGGYTF.